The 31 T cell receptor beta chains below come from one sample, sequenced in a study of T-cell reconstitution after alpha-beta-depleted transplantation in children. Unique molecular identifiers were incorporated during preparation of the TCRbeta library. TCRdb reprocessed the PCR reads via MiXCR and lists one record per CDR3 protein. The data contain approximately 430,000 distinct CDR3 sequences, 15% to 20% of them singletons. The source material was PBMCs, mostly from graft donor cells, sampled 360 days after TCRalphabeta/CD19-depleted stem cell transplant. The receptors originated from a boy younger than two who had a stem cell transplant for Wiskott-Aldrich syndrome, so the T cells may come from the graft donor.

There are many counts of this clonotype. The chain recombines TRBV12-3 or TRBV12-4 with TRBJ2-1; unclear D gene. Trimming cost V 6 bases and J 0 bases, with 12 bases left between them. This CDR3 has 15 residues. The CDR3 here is CASSYRGNSYNEQFF. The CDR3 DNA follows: TGTGCCAGCAGCTACAGAGGTAACTCCTACAATGAGCAGTTCTTC.

CDR3 DNA: TGTGCCAGCAGTTTGAAGACAGGGGGTACCTACGAGCAGTACTTC. Translating it yields CASSLKTGGTYEQYF. The V gene is TRBV12-3 or TRBV12-4, the J gene TRBJ2-7; 9 nucleotides line up with TRBD1. J was trimmed by 2 bases and V by 3 bases; bases with no gene match: 5. The CDR3 totals 15 residues.

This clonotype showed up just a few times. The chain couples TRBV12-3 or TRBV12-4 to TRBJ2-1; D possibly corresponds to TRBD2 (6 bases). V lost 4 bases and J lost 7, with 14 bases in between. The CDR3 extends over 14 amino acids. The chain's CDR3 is CASSSNLGRNEQFF. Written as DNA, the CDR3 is TGTGCCAGCAGTTCGAACCTAGGGAGGAATGAGCAGTTCTTC.

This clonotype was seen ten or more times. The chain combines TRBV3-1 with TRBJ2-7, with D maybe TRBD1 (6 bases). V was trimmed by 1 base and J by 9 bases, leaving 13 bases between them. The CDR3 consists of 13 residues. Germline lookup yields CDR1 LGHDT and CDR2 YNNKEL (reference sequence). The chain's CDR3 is CASSQATGTRQYF. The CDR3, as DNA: TGTGCCAGCAGCCAAGCGACAGGTACCAGGCAGTACTTC.

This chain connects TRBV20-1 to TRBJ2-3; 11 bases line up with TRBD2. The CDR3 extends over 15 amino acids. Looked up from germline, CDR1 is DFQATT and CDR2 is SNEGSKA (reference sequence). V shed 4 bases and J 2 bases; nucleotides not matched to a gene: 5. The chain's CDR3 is CSATPSGGYTDTQYF. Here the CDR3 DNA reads TGCAGTGCTACCCCTAGCGGGGGGTACACAGATACGCAGTATTTT.

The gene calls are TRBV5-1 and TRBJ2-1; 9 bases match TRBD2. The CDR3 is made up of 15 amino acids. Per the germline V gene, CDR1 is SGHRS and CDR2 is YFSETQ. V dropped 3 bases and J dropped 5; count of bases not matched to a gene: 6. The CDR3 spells CASSSIAGDNNEQFF. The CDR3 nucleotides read TGCGCCAGCAGCTCTATAGCGGGGGACAACAATGAGCAGTTCTTC.

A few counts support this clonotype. The CDR3 reads CASSYRTGGVEQYF. The CDR3 DNA is TGCGCCAGCAGCTATCGGACAGGGGGAGTCGAGCAGTACTTC. The rearrangement uses TRBV5-1 and TRBJ2-7; 10 bases agree with TRBD1. Per germline, CDR1 SGHRS and CDR2 YFSETQ. With V trimmed by 3 bases and J by 6 bases, 6 bases remained unmatched. This CDR3 has 14 amino acids. Supplemented by reference TRBV5-1 and TRBJ2-7, the full variable domain reads KAGVTQTPRYLIKTRGQQVTLSCSPISGHRSVSWYQQTPGQGLQFLFEYFSETQRNKGNFPGRFSGRQFSNSRSEMNVSTLELGDSALYLCASSYRTGGVEQYFGPGTRLTVT.

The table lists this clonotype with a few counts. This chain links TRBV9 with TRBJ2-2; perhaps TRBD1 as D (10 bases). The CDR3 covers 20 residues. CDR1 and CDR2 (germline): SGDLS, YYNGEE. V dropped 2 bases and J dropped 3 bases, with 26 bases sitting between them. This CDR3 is CASSVRDRGSAGGYTGELFF. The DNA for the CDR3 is TGTGCCAGCAGCGTCCGGGACAGGGGTTCAGCGGGAGGTTACACCGGGGAGCTGTTTTTT.

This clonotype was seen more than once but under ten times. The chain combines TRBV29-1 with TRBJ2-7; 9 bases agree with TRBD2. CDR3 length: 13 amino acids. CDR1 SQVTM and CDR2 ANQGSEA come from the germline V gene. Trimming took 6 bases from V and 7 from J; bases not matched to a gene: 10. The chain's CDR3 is CSVGGLAFREQYF. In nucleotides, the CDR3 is TGCAGCGTCGGTGGACTAGCGTTTCGAGAGCAGTACTTC.

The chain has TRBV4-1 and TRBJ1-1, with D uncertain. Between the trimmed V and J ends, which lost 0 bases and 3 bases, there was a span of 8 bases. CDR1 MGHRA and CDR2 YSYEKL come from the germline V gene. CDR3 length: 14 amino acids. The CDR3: CASSQEVTDTEAFF. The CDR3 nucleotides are TGCGCCAGCAGCCAAGAGGTAACGGACACTGAAGCTTTCTTT.

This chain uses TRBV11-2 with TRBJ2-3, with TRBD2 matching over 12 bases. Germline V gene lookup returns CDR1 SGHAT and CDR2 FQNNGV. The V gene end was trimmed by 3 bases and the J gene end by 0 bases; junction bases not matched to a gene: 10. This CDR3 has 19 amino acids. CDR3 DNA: TGTGCCAGCAGCTTTCCAGGACTAGCGGGGCGCACTAGCACAGATACGCAGTATTTT. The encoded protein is CASSFPGLAGRTSTDTQYF.

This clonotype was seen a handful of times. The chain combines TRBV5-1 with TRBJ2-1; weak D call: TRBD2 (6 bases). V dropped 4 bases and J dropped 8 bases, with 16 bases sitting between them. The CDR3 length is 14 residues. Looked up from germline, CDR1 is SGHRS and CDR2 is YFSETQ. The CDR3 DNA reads TGCGCCAGCAGCCCCTCGACTAGGAAGGATGAGCAGTTCTTC. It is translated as CASSPSTRKDEQFF.

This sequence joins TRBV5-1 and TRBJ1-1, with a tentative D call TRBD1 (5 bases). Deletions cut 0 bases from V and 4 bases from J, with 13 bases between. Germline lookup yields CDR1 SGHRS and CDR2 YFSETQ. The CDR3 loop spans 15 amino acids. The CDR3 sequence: CASSLALGVGTEAFF. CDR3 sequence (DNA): TGCGCCAGCAGCTTGGCCCTGGGGGTTGGCACTGAAGCTTTCTTT. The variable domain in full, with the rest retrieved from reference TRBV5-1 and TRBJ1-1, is KAGVTQTPRYLIKTRGQQVTLSCSPISGHRSVSWYQQTPGQGLQFLFEYFSETQRNKGNFPGRFSGRQFSNSRSEMNVSTLELGDSALYLCASSLALGVGTEAFFGQGTRLTVV.

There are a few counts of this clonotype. CDR3 DNA: TGTGCCAGCAGCTTGGAGGCGGGAGTAGAGACCCAGTACTTC. Its protein is CASSLEAGVETQYF. This chain uses TRBV7-6 with TRBJ2-5; 7 bases map to TRBD2. CDR3 length: 14 amino acids. Trimming at V came to 3 bases and at J to 4 bases, leaving 5 bases not matched to a gene. Germline CDR1 is SGHVS and CDR2 is FNYEAQ.

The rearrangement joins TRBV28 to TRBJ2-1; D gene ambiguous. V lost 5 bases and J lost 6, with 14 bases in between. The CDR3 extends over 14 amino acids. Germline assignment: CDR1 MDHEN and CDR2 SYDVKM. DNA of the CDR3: TGTGCCAGCAGTCTTGGGCGGCAGCGCAATGAGCAGTTCTTC. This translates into CASSLGRQRNEQFF.

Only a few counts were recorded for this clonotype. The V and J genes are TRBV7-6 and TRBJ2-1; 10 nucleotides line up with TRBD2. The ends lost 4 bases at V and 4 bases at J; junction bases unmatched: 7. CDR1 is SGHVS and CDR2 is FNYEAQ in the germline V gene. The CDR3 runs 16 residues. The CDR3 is CASSSYSGRPYNEQFF. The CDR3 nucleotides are TGTGCCAGCAGCTCCTATAGCGGGAGGCCTTACAATGAGCAGTTCTTC.

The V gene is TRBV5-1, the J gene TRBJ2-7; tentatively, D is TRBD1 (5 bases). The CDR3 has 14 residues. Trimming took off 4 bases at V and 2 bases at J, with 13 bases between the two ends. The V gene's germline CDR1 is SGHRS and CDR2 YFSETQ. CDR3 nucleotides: TGCGCCAGCAGCCGTACAGGACGACCCTACGAGCAGTACTTC. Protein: CASSRTGRPYEQYF.

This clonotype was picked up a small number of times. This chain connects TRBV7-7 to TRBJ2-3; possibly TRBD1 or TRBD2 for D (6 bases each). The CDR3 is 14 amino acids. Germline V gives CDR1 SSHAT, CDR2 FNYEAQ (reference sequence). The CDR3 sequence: CALGGRRVPDTQYF. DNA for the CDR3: TGTGCATTAGGGGGGCGACGGGTACCAGATACGCAGTATTTT.

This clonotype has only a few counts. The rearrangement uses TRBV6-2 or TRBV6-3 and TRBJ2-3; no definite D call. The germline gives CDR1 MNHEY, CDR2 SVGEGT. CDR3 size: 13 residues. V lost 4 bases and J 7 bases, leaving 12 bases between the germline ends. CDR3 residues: CASSLQGWNTQYF. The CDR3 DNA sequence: TGTGCCAGCAGTTTGCAAGGGTGGAATACGCAGTATTTT.

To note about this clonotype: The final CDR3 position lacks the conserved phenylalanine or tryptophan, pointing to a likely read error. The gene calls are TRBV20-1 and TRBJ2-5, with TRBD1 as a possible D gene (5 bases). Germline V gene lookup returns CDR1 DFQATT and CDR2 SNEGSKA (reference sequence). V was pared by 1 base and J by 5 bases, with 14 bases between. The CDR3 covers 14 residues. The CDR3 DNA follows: TGCAGTGCTAGAGTGAGACAGTTTCGGGAGACCCAGTACTCC. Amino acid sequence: CSARVRQFRETQYS.

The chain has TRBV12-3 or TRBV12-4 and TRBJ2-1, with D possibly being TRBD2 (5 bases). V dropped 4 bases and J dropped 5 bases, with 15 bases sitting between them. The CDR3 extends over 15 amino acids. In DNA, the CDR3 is TGTGCCAGCAGTTCTTGGAGGACCCCAGACAATGAGCAGTTCTTC. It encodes CASSSWRTPDNEQFF.

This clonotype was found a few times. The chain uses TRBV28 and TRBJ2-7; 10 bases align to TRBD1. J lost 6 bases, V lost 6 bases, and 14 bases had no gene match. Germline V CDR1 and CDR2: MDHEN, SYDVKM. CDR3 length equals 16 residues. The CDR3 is CASSPDRGLGLREQYF. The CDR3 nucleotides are TGTGCCAGCAGCCCCGACAGGGGGCTAGGACTACGCGAGCAGTACTTC.

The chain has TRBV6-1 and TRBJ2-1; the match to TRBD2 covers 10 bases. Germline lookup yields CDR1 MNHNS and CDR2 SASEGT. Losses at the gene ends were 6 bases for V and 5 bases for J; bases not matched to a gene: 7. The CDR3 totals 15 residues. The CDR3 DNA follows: TGTGCCAGCAGACGGACTAGCGGACCAAACAATGAGCAGTTCTTC. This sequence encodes CASRRTSGPNNEQFF.

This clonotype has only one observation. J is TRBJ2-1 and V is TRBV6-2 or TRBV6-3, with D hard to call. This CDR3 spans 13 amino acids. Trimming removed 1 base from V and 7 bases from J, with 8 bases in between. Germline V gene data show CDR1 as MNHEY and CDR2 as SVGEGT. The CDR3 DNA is TGTGCCAGCAGTTACTTTCTTAGGAATGAGCAGTTCTTC. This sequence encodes CASSYFLRNEQFF.

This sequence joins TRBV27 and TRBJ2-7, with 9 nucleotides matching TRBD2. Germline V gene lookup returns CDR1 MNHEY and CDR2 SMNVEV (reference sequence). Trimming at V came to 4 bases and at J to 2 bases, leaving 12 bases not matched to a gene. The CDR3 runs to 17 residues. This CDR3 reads CASSSQGTGTSPYEQYF. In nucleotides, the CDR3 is TGTGCCAGCAGTTCACAGGGGACCGGGACTAGCCCCTACGAGCAGTACTTC.

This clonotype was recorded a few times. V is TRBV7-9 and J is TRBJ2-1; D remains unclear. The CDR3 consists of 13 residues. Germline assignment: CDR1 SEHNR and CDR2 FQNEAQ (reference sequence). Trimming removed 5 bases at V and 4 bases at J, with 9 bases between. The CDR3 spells CASSLPRYNEQFF. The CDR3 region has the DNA TGTGCCAGCAGCCTCCCGAGGTACAATGAGCAGTTCTTC.

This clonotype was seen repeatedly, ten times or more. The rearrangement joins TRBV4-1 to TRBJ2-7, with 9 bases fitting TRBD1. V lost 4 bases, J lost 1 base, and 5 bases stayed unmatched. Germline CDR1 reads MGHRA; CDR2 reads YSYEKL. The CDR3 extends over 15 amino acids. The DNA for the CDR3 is TGCGCCAGCAGCCCTCACGGGACAGGGTCCTACGAGCAGTACTTC. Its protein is CASSPHGTGSYEQYF.

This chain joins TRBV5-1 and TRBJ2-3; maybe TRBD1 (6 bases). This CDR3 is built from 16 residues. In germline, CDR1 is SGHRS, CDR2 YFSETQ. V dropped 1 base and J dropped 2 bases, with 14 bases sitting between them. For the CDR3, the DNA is TGCGCCAGCAGCTTGAGAGGACAGATCCTCACAGATACGCAGTATTTT. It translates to CASSLRGQILTDTQYF.

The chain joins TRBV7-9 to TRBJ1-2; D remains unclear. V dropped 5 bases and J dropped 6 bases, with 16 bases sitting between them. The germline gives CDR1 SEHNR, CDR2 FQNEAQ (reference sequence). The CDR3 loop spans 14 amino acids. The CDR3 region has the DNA TGTGCCAGCAGCCCCTGGGCAGCCGTTAATGGCTACACCTTC. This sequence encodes CASSPWAAVNGYTF.

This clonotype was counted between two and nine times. Here the CDR3 DNA reads TGTGCCAGCAGCCCTCCGGGACAGGACTTTTACGAGCAGTACTTC. The encoded protein is CASSPPGQDFYEQYF. The chain carries TRBV7-2 and TRBJ2-7; 8 bases line up with TRBD1. The CDR3 has 15 residues. With 5 bases clipped from V and 4 bases from J, the junction kept 10 bases outside the gene matches. Germline CDR1 and CDR2: SGHTA and FQGNSA.

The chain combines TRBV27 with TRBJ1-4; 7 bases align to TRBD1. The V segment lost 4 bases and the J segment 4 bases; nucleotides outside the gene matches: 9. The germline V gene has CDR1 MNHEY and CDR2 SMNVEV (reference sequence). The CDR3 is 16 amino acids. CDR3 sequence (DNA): TGTGCCAGCAGTTCAGGTCGACAGGGCCTTAATGAAAAACTGTTTTTT. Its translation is CASSSGRQGLNEKLFF.